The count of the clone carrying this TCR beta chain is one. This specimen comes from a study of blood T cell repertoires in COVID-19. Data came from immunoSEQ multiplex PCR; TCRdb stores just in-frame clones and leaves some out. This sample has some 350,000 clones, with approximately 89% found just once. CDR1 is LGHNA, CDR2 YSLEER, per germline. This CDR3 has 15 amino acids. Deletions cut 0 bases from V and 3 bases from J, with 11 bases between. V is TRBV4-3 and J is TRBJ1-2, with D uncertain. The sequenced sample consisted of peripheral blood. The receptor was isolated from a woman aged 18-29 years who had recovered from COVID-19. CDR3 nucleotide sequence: TGCGCCAGCAGCCAAGATACGACACAACACTATGGCTACACCTTC. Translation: CASSQDTTQHYGYTF.